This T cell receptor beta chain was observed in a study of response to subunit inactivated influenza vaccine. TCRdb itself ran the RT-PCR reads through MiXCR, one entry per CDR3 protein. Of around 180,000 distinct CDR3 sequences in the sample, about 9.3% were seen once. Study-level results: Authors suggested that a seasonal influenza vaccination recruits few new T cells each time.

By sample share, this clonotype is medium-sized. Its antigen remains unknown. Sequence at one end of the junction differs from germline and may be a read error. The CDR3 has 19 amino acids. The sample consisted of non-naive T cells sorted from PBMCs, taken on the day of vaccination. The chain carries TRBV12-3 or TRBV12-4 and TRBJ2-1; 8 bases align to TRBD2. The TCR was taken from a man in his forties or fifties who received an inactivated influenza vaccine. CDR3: CACSFGPVGGRIPYNEQFF. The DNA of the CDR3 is TGTGCCTGCAGTTTCGGGCCTGTCGGCGGGAGGATACCCTACAATGAGCAGTTCTTC.